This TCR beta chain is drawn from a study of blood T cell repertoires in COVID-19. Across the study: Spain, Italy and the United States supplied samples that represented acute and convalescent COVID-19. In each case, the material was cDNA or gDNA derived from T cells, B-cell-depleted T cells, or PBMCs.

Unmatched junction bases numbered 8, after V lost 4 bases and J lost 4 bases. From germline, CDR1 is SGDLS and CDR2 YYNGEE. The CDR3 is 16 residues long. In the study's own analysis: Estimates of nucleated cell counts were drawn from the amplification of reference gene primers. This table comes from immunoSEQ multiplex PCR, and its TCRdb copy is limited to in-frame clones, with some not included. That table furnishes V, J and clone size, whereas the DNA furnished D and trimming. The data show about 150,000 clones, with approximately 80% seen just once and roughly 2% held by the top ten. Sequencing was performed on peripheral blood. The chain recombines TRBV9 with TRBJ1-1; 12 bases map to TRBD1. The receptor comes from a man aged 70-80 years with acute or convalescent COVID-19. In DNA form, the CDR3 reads TGTGCCAGCAGCCCCCGGGACAGGGGGCGAGGCACTGAAGCTTTCTTT. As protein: CASSPRDRGRGTEAFF.